This T cell receptor beta chain is drawn from a study of a mutant IDH1 vaccine in newly diagnosed glioma. About the study: Patients were pretreated with radiotherapy, temozolomide, or both, mostly both. Study outcomes and limitations: Most patients, around 93%, showed vaccine-induced immune responses.

Libraries were prepared by immunoSEQ multiplex PCR; TCRdb keeps only in-frame clonotypes and omits some of them. The sample records tens of thousands of clones, less than 85% being singletons. With respect to this clone: No antigen is known for it.

Time point: week 11, during vaccination. The vaccine gave 300 ug of a 20-mer mutant IDH1 peptide subcutaneously per dose. The CDR3 is made up of 13 amino acids. The germline gives CDR1 LNHDA, CDR2 SQIVND (reference sequence). The V end was cut by 2 bases, the J end by 7 bases, with 9 bases between. V and J are TRBV19 and TRBJ1-5; D call uncertain. The receptor was derived from a woman between 45 and 60 years old with glioma. The sample here was PBMCs, taken from a glioma patient whose treatment included an IDH1 peptide vaccine. DNA of the CDR3: TGTGCCAGTAGTATATCCGGCGGGCAGCCCCAGCATTTT. Its translation: CASSISGGQPQHF.